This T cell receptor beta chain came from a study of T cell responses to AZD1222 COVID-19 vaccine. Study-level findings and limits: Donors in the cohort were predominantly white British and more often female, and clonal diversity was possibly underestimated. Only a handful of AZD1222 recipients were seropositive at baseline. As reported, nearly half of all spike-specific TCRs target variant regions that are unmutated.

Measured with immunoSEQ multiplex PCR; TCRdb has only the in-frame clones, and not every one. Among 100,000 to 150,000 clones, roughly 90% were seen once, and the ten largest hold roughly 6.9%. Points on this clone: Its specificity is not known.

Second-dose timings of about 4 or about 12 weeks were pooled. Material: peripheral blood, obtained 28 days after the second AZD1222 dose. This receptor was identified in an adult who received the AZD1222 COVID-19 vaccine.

This CDR3 reads CASSVFSGGDNEQFF. CDR3 in DNA: TGTGCCAGCAGCGTATTCAGCGGGGGGGACAATGAGCAGTTCTTC. The chain has TRBV9 and TRBJ2-1; the match to TRBD2 covers 10 bases. The CDR3 is 15 amino acids. V shed 1 base, J shed 5 bases, and the junction held 3 bases outside the gene matches. Germline V gene sequence: CDR1 SGDLS, CDR2 YYNGEE.